This TCR beta chain stems from a study of cytomegalovirus exposure and HLA in healthy donors. Researchers ran the PCR with 60 Vbeta and 13 Jbeta primers. The method was immunoSEQ multiplex PCR; TCRdb's version includes in-frame clones alone and lacks a portion of them. The data show some 140,000 clones, around 86% seen once. It was healthy bone marrow donors who served as donors. With respect to this clone: The antigen is unknown.

Findings and caveats of the study: CMV serostatus was the only immune exposure information that was available. An analysis done earlier found most TCR beta V segments productive about 90% or about 30% of the time.

Material for sequencing was PBMCs. The TCR was taken from a woman aged 45-65 years in good health and CMV-seropositive.

Written as DNA, the CDR3 is TGTGCCAGCAGCGTACAGGGTATGGGTGAGCAGTTCTTC. It codes for CASSVQGMGEQFF. The chain combines TRBV7-2 with TRBJ2-1; a possible D gene is TRBD1 (6 bases). The germline gives CDR1 SGHTA, CDR2 FQGNSA. CDR3 length: 13 amino acids. V lost 5 bases to trimming and J lost 9 bases, with 14 bases between them.